A selection of T cell receptor beta chains follows, all from one sample in a study of neurological immune-mediated disorders. TCRdb analysed the 5' RACE reads with MiXCR anew, one entry per CDR3 protein. The profile shows some 80,000 distinct CDR3 sequences, 4.3% of them singletons. Material: PBMCs. The source of these receptors is a woman in her sixties with multiple sclerosis. CDR3s include the opening cysteine and the closing phenylalanine or tryptophan. Each record gives: clone size, D gene, V gene, J gene, CDR3 protein, CDR3 DNA. A D gene is named only where the DNA matches it firmly. Clone sizes are shown as once, few or many counts, or a class when the clone is expanded.

many	TRBD2	TRBV7-8	TRBJ2-2	CASSLASGGANTGELFF	TGTGCCAGCAGCTTAGCTAGCGGGGGGGCGAACACCGGGGAGCTGTTTTTT
many	TRBD1	TRBV20-1	TRBJ1-1	CSASGQRGFAEAFF	TGCAGTGCATCGGGACAGCGGGGATTCGCTGAAGCTTTCTTT
many	TRBD1	TRBV12-3/TRBV12-4	TRBJ1-5	CASGAGGADQPQHF	TGTGCCAGCGGTGCAGGGGGCGCCGATCAGCCCCAGCATTTT
many	.	TRBV15	TRBJ2-7	CATSRERLTNYEQYF	TGTGCCACCAGCAGAGAGCGACTCACAAATTACGAGCAGTACTTC
many	.	TRBV2	TRBJ1-5	CASRETVEPQHF	TGTGCCAGCAGGGAGACAGTAGAGCCCCAGCATTTT
many	.	TRBV29-1	TRBJ1-1	CSVGTASMNTEAFF	TGCAGCGTTGGGACAGCCTCGATGAACACTGAAGCTTTCTTT
many	TRBD2	TRBV7-9	TRBJ2-7	CASSFLAGTYEQYF	TGTGCCAGCAGCTTCTTAGCGGGAACCTACGAGCAGTACTTC
many	TRBD1	TRBV11-1	TRBJ1-1	CASSREVGTGAFF	TGTGCCAGCAGCCGCGAGGTAGGGACAGGAGCTTTCTTT
many	.	TRBV28	TRBJ2-5	CASSPGSQGFETQYF	TGTGCCAGCAGTCCCGGATCACAGGGATTTGAGACCCAGTACTTC
many	.	TRBV6-1	TRBJ2-6	CASTVVATSGANVLTF	TGTGCCAGCACGGTCGTTGCTACCTCTGGGGCCAACGTCCTGACTTTC
many	.	TRBV20-1	TRBJ2-3	CSATLAPDTQYF	TGCAGTGCGACCCTAGCCCCAGATACGCAGTATTTT
many	.	TRBV5-1	TRBJ1-2	CASSPEAALYGYTF	TGCGCCAGCAGCCCGGAGGCAGCGCTCTATGGCTACACCTTC
many	TRBD1	TRBV9	TRBJ2-5	CASSVGDRGRPETQYF	TGTGCCAGCAGCGTCGGGGACAGGGGGCGCCCGGAGACCCAGTACTTC